These 11 T cell receptor beta chains originate from one sample sequenced in a study of beta chain features in type 1 diabetes (dated by TCRdb to 2017 to 2018). Library preparation used the immunoSEQ multiplex PCR assay. The entire isolated RNA was reverse transcribed using the High Capacity cDNA Reverse Transcription Kit, and thus expressed TCRB transcripts were sequenced. The clones in this table, taken by TCRdb from immuneACCESS, are in-frame only. Not every clone is retained; where verified, under half of the shortfall comes from an unresolved V gene, and the cause of the rest is unknown. For this sample there are under 500,000 clones; approximately 30% appear just once. The ten largest clones capture around 0.065% of the sample. Sequencing was performed on naive CD4+ T cells from blood. The sample's cell subset or site, from its label and the paper: true naive CD4+ T cells. These receptors were obtained from a man aged 18 to 29 in good health.

Points on this clone: Within the sample, other DNA sequences also encode this same CDR3. The V and J genes are TRBV9 and TRBJ2-7, with D tentatively TRBD1 (5 bases). The CDR3 covers 15 residues. V was clipped by 4 bases and J by 0 bases, with 14 bases between them. In germline, CDR1 is SGDLS, CDR2 YYNGEE. CDR3 coding DNA: TGTGCCAGCAGCCCTAGGGGCGGATCCTCCTACGAGCAGTACTTC. Amino acids: CASSPRGGSSYEQYF.

The chain employs TRBV7-9 and TRBJ2-7; 8 bases are shared with TRBD1. This CDR3 region has 13 residues. The germline V gene encodes CDR1 SEHNR and CDR2 FQNEAQ (reference sequence). Germline trimming cut 3 bases from V and 4 bases from J; bases unmatched to any gene: 2. CDR3 DNA: TGTGCCAGCAGCTTTACAGGGGGATACGAGCAGTACTTC. This translates into CASSFTGGYEQYF.

The rearrangement joins TRBV9 to TRBJ2-5, with D unclear. The length of the CDR3 is 14 residues. CDR1 and CDR2 from the germline V gene are SGDLS and YYNGEE. V gave up 0 bases and J gave up 4 bases, with 10 bases separating them. The CDR3 protein is CASSVGRVVETQYF. In DNA form, the CDR3 reads TGTGCCAGCAGCGTAGGAAGGGTGGTAGAGACCCAGTACTTC.

CDR3 sequence reads: CASSPTGDNTEAFF. The CDR3 DNA follows: TGTGCCAGCTCCCCGACCGGGGACAACACTGAAGCTTTCTTT. The chain uses TRBV18 and TRBJ1-1, with D possibly matching TRBD1 (5 bases). CDR1 is KGHSH, CDR2 LQKENI, per germline. V dropped 6 bases and J dropped 2 bases, with 13 bases sitting between them. The CDR3 contains 14 residues.

This clone turned up a few times. The chain employs TRBV15 and TRBJ2-1; tentative D call: TRBD2 (5 bases). CDR3 length: 15 residues. Germline V gene data show CDR1 as LNHNV and CDR2 as YYDKDF (reference sequence). The V gene lost 9 bases and the J gene lost 0 bases, with 15 bases spanning the gap. The CDR3 nucleotides read TGTGCCACTTCGACCATGGGGAGCTCCTACAATGAGCAGTTCTTC. Protein: CATSTMGSSYNEQFF.

The chain is built from TRBV4-2 and TRBJ2-2; no clear D. Germline CDR1 and CDR2: LGHNA and YNFKEQ. V lost 6 bases and J lost 4, with 15 bases in between. The CDR3 is 15 residues long. This CDR3 reads CASRSGQSVTGELFF. CDR3 DNA sequence: TGTGCCAGCAGGTCAGGCCAGAGCGTCACCGGGGAGCTGTTTTTT.

The chain recombines TRBV9 with TRBJ1-1; D not certain. Germline assignment: CDR1 SGDLS and CDR2 YYNGEE. V lost 2 bases to trimming and J lost 0 bases, with 5 bases between them. The CDR3 extends over 13 amino acids. In DNA form, the CDR3 reads TGTGCCAGCAGCGTGGGGATGAACACTGAAGCTTTCTTT. This translates into CASSVGMNTEAFF.

V usage is TRBV2 and J usage is TRBJ2-6; tentative D call: TRBD2 (5 bases). Between the trimmed V and J ends, which lost 3 bases and 1 base, there was a span of 7 bases. This CDR3 contains 15 residues. CDR1 SNHLY and CDR2 FYNNEI come from the germline V gene. The CDR3 loop is CASSDTGSGANVLTF. For the CDR3, the DNA is TGTGCCAGCAGTGATACGGGATCTGGGGCCAACGTCCTGACTTTC. The entire variable domain, with the rest obtained from reference TRBV2 and TRBJ2-6, is as follows: EPEVTQTPSHQVTQMGQEVILRCVPISNHLYFYWYRQILGQKVEFLVSFYNNEISEKSEIFDDQFSVERPDGSNFTLKIRSTKLEDSAMYFCASSDTGSGANVLTFGAGSRLTVL.

This clone was detected a few times. The chain combines TRBV6-5 with TRBJ2-3; D might be TRBD1 or TRBD2, each matching 6 bases. The CDR3 spans 14 residues. Germline V gives CDR1 MNHEY, CDR2 SVGAGI. Trimming removed 8 bases at V and 0 bases at J, with 12 bases between. The CDR3 nucleotides are TGTGCCAGCTGGTCGGGGGCTAGCACAGATACGCAGTATTTT. Protein: CASWSGASTDTQYF.

This clone was counted only a few times. The CDR3 region has the DNA TGTGCCAGCAGTCCCCCCGGGGCCGCCAAAAACATTCAGTACTTC. It is translated as CASSPPGAAKNIQYF. The gene calls are TRBV6-5 and TRBJ2-4; perhaps D is TRBD1 or TRBD2 (5 bases each). The CDR3 runs 15 residues. V was shortened by 5 bases and J by 1 base, with 12 bases between the two germline ends. Germline loops: CDR1 MNHEY, CDR2 SVGAGI.

The chain couples TRBV5-1 to TRBJ2-7, with D perhaps matching TRBD1 or TRBD2 (5 bases each). Trimming shortened V by 3 bases and J by 2 bases, and 15 bases separated the two germline ends. The germline CDR1 and CDR2 sequences are SGHRS and YFSETQ. The CDR3 loop spans 15 amino acids. The CDR3 nucleotides read TGCGCCAGCAGCTCGACCGGGACCAGCCCCTACGAGCAGTACTTC. It is translated as CASSSTGTSPYEQYF.